These 28 T cell receptor beta chains share one sample of origin, sequenced in a study of T cells in tuberculosis. Repertoires were generated with immunoSEQ multiplex PCR, while TCRdb's copy carries only in-frame clones and drops some. Of 85,000 to 90,000 clones listed, approximately 90% are singletons. Cells were sorted from thawed PBMC rested overnight and stained with GMM-loaded CD1B tetramer, viability dye and anti-CD3. The lipid loaded on the CD1B tetramers was C32 glucose monomycolate from Rhodococcus equi. Sequenced sample: CD1b-GMM tetramer-negative cells sorted from PBMCs. These receptors all stem from an adult woman with latent tuberculosis.

A few counts support this clone. The chain couples TRBV7-2 to TRBJ2-7; 12 bases align to TRBD2. The trim removed 1 base at V and 4 bases at J, leaving 5 bases unmatched. The V gene's germline CDR1 is SGHTA and CDR2 FQGNSA. This CDR3 is built from 16 residues. CDR3 residues: CASSLVVGTSGYEQYF. CDR3 DNA sequence: TGTGCCAGCAGCTTAGTGGTCGGGACTAGCGGGTACGAGCAGTACTTC.

To note about this clone: At one of its ends the junction is not consistent with the germline gene, which may arise from a read error. V is TRBV18 and J is TRBJ2-4; 11 nucleotides line up with TRBD1. The CDR3 loop spans 12 amino acids. Germline V gives CDR1 KGHSH, CDR2 LQKENI. CDR3 residues: CATSPDGTGGCF. CDR3 DNA: TGTGCCACCTCGCCAGATGGGACAGGGGGGTGCTTC.

The CDR3 DNA reads as TGCGCCAGCAGTGAATCCGTGAACACTGAAGCTTTCTTT. This codes for CASSESVNTEAFF. The J gene is TRBJ1-1, the V gene TRBV10-2; no clear D gene. CDR3 length equals 13 residues. Trimming took 3 bases from V and 0 from J, leaving 5 bases between them. Germline-derived CDR1 and CDR2 are WSHSY and SAAADI.

The V gene is TRBV19, the J gene TRBJ2-2; 7 bases fit TRBD1. This CDR3 is built from 14 residues. The V and J ends lost 4 bases and 6 bases, in that order; junction bases with no gene match: 5. Per the germline V gene, CDR1 is LNHDA and CDR2 is SQIVND (reference sequence). CDR3 protein: CASSTQGMAGELFF. Written as DNA, the CDR3 is TGTGCCAGTAGTACACAGGGGATGGCCGGGGAGCTGTTTTTT.

The chain uses TRBV4-1 and TRBJ2-5; 7 bases agree with TRBD1. The J call may be faulty, since TRBJ2-7 better matches the DNA end. The CDR3 totals 14 residues. From germline, CDR1 is MGHRA and CDR2 YSYEKL. CDR3 region: CASSQPDRAYEQYF. CDR3 in DNA: TGCGCCAGCAGCCAACCCGACAGGGCCTACGAGCAGTACTTC.

The V call is TRBV6-5, the J call TRBJ1-2; 9 bases are shared with TRBD1. The CDR3 spans 13 residues. Germline V lookup: CDR1 MNHEY, CDR2 SVGAGI. The V segment lost 8 bases and the J segment 5 bases; nucleotides outside the gene matches: 6. CDR3 nucleotides: TGTGCCAGCGACCGGGACAGGGATTATGGCTACACCTTC. Translating it yields CASDRDRDYGYTF.

The V call is TRBV11-3, the J call TRBJ2-1, with D perhaps TRBD2 (7 bases). The CDR3 runs 16 residues. Germline V gene sequence: CDR1 SGHNT, CDR2 YENEEA. The V and J ends lost 3 bases and 9 bases respectively, with 21 bases between them. CDR3 loop: CASSLRGGASFGEQFF. CDR3 bases: TGTGCCAGCAGCTTGAGGGGGGGGGCCTCTTTTGGTGAGCAGTTCTTC.

CDR3 protein: CASSLEVAGATTDTQYF. The CDR3 DNA follows: TGTGCCAGCAGCTTAGAGGTAGCGGGGGCCACCACAGATACGCAGTATTTT. This chain uses TRBV11-2 with TRBJ2-3; 9 bases match TRBD2. V shed 0 bases and J 2 bases; nucleotides not matched to a gene: 6. Germline V gene data show CDR1 as SGHAT and CDR2 as FQNNGV. This CDR3 is built from 17 residues.

This chain uses TRBV5-4 with TRBJ2-1, with 16 bases fitting TRBD2. The V and J ends lost 4 bases and 4 bases, in that order; junction bases with no gene match: 11. CDR1 and CDR2 from the germline V gene are SGHNT and YYREEE (reference sequence). This CDR3 has 19 amino acids. The CDR3 sequence is CASSLGTSGGAVRYNEQFF. The CDR3 DNA sequence: TGTGCCAGCAGCCTGGGGACTAGCGGGGGGGCAGTGCGATACAATGAGCAGTTCTTC.

V gene TRBV29-1 combines with J gene TRBJ2-2; TRBD2 is a possible D gene (7 bases). From germline, CDR1 is SQVTM and CDR2 ANQGSEA. This CDR3 contains 13 residues. V lost 4 bases, J lost 6 bases, and 12 bases lay in between. CDR3 protein: CSVGWRGPGELFF. CDR3 DNA sequence: TGCAGCGTTGGGTGGCGGGGGCCCGGGGAGCTGTTTTTT.

The chain combines TRBV4-2 with TRBJ1-2; 10 bases are a match to TRBD1. Germline V lookup: CDR1 LGHNA, CDR2 YNFKEQ. CDR3 length: 14 residues. Germline trimming cut 1 base from V and 6 bases from J; bases unmatched to any gene: 2. CDR3 in amino acids: CASSQAGTGDGYTF. The CDR3 DNA follows: TGTGCCAGCAGCCAAGCCGGGACAGGGGATGGCTACACCTTC.

V usage is TRBV4-2 and J usage is TRBJ2-7; TRBD2 agrees at 11 bases. The CDR3 has 19 residues. In germline, CDR1 is LGHNA, CDR2 YNFKEQ. Losses at the gene ends were 0 bases for V and 3 bases for J; bases not matched to a gene: 13. The DNA for the CDR3 is TGTGCCAGCAGCCAAGAATGGGGGTCACTAGCGGGGGCACTCTACGAGCAGTACGTC. Residues: CASSQEWGSLAGALYEQYV.

The gene calls are TRBV7-2 and TRBJ2-3, with 12 bases identical to TRBD2. Trimming removed 3 bases from V and 5 bases from J; junction bases left unmatched: 6. Germline CDR1 SGHTA, CDR2 FQGNSA. CDR3 size: 16 residues. CDR3 coding DNA: TGTGCCAGCAGCTTTCTAGCGGGGGGGCCGGGAGATACGCAGTATTTT. Protein product: CASSFLAGGPGDTQYF.

The chain employs TRBV19 and TRBJ1-3, with TRBD1 matching over 8 bases. V shed 4 bases and J 3 bases; nucleotides not matched to a gene: 5. The CDR3 covers 15 residues. Per the germline V gene, CDR1 is LNHDA and CDR2 is SQIVND (reference sequence). CDR3 coding DNA: TGTGCCAGTAGTACAGGACAGGGAGATGGAAACACCATATATTTT. Protein product: CASSTGQGDGNTIYF.

The CDR3 DNA is TGCGCCAGCAGCTTGGGGCCCGGACAGGGTCTTTCACCCCTCCACTTT. Translation gives CASSLGPGQGLSPLHF. This chain joins TRBV5-1 and TRBJ1-6; 8 nucleotides align to TRBD1. Trimming took 0 bases from V and 9 from J; bases not matched to a gene: 8. CDR3 length: 16 amino acids. Germline loops: CDR1 SGHRS, CDR2 YFSETQ.

The chain recombines TRBV5-4 with TRBJ1-4; D is unclear. There are 14 residues in the CDR3. V lost 4 bases, J lost 0 bases, and 7 bases lay in between. Germline V gene data show CDR1 as SGHNT and CDR2 as YYREEE (reference sequence). In DNA, the CDR3 is TGTGCCAGCAGCCCCGGAGCAACTAATGAAAAACTGTTTTTT. Residues: CASSPGATNEKLFF.

This chain connects TRBV6-5 to TRBJ1-2, with D possibly being TRBD1 (5 bases). CDR1 is MNHEY, CDR2 SVGAGI, per germline. The CDR3 spans 14 residues. Trimming cost V 6 bases and J 10 bases, with 21 bases left between them. The DNA for the CDR3 is TGTGCCAGCAGGTCAGGGTTAGTGACCGGGTTCTACACCTTC. The encoded protein is CASRSGLVTGFYTF.

The chain uses TRBV2 and TRBJ2-6; maybe TRBD2 (5 bases). Trimming pared 6 bases from V and 4 bases from J, leaving 13 bases between. Per germline, CDR1 SNHLY and CDR2 FYNNEI. There are 15 residues in the CDR3. This CDR3 is CASSELVLGANVLTF. DNA for the CDR3: TGTGCCAGCAGCGAACTAGTGCTGGGGGCCAACGTCCTGACTTTC.

This clone was seen only a few times. The chain recombines TRBV28 with TRBJ1-2; TRBD1 aligns across 8 bases. The trim removed 6 bases at V and 8 bases at J, leaving 11 bases unmatched. Germline CDR1 MDHEN, CDR2 SYDVKM. The CDR3 has 14 amino acids. The CDR3 protein is CASSPTGQGRGYTF. As DNA, the CDR3 is TGTGCCAGCAGCCCCACCGGACAGGGCAGGGGCTACACCTTC.

This chain joins TRBV29-1 and TRBJ2-3; TRBD1 agrees at 10 bases. V gave up 4 bases and J gave up 4 bases; unmatched junction bases: 5. Germline-derived CDR1 and CDR2 are SQVTM and ANQGSEA. This CDR3 has 14 amino acids. The CDR3 loop is CSVVETGGPDTQYF. CDR3 DNA sequence: TGCAGCGTTGTCGAGACAGGGGGCCCAGATACGCAGTATTTT.

V gene TRBV11-2 combines with J gene TRBJ1-2, with a weak D call TRBD1 (5 bases). V lost 5 bases and J lost 4, with 11 bases in between. Per germline, CDR1 SGHAT and CDR2 FQNNGV. This CDR3 has 13 amino acids. The chain's CDR3 is CASSDDSAYGYTF. The DNA for the CDR3 is TGTGCCAGCAGCGACGACAGCGCCTATGGCTACACCTTC.

The V gene is TRBV27, the J gene TRBJ1-2; D unresolved. V was shortened by 3 bases and J by 2 bases, with 13 bases between the two germline ends. The CDR3 has 15 residues. Germline V gene lookup returns CDR1 MNHEY and CDR2 SMNVEV (reference sequence). This CDR3 is CASSLGGVGNYGYTF. In nucleotides, the CDR3 is TGTGCCAGCAGTTTGGGCGGGGTAGGCAACTATGGCTACACCTTC.

J is TRBJ2-5 and V is TRBV5-1; tentative D call: TRBD2 (6 bases). The V end lost 0 bases, the J end lost 1 base, and 10 bases lay between the germline ends. CDR1 and CDR2 from the germline V gene are SGHRS and YFSETQ. The CDR3 spans 15 residues. CDR3 sequence: CASSLAGTLQETQYF. In nucleotides, the CDR3 is TGCGCCAGCAGCTTGGCCGGGACTCTCCAAGAGACCCAGTACTTC.

A single count supports this clone. The chain carries TRBV2 and TRBJ1-2, with TRBD1 identical over 7 bases. With V trimmed by 1 base and J by 8 bases, 7 bases remained unmatched. The CDR3 has 14 amino acids. Germline V CDR1 and CDR2: SNHLY, FYNNEI. The DNA of the CDR3 is TGTGCCAGCAGTGAAGGAGACAGGGCCGGCGGCTACACCTTC. This codes for CASSEGDRAGGYTF. Full variable domain (rest looked up from reference TRBV2 and TRBJ1-2): EPEVTQTPSHQVTQMGQEVILRCVPISNHLYFYWYRQILGQKVEFLVSFYNNEISEKSEIFDDQFSVERPDGSNFTLKIRSTKLEDSAMYFCASSEGDRAGGYTFGSGTRLTVV.

The V call is TRBV6-5, the J call TRBJ1-1; D is perhaps TRBD1 (6 bases). Germline V gene data show CDR1 as MNHEY and CDR2 as SVGAGI. This CDR3 comprises 14 residues. Deletions cut 6 bases from V and 6 bases from J, with 17 bases between. DNA of the CDR3: TGTGCCAGCAGGACTCTGGGGGGGGGCGCTGAAGCTTTCTTT. Its protein is CASRTLGGGAEAFF.

This chain connects TRBV28 to TRBJ2-1, with 12 nucleotides matching TRBD2. The CDR3 has 19 residues. V lost 6 bases to trimming and J lost 7 bases; unmatched junction nucleotides: 19. Germline assignment: CDR1 MDHEN and CDR2 SYDVKM. Written as DNA, the CDR3 is TGTGCCAGCAGCCTCCCTTCCTTTGGACTAGCGGGGCGTGGGAATGAGCAGTTCTTC. Residues: CASSLPSFGLAGRGNEQFF.

The chain couples TRBV19 to TRBJ2-5; D not resolved. Trimming removed 4 bases at V and 5 bases at J, with 8 bases between. In germline, CDR1 is LNHDA, CDR2 SQIVND (reference sequence). There are 12 residues in the CDR3. The CDR3 loop reads CASSNSPETQYF. CDR3 DNA: TGTGCCAGTAGTAACTCCCCGGAGACCCAGTACTTC.

A few counts support this clone. CDR3 sequence (DNA): TGTGCCAGCAGCCCTGGACAGGGGTTCCGCTATGGCTACACCTTC. Its translation: CASSPGQGFRYGYTF. V usage is TRBV6-5 and J usage is TRBJ1-2; 9 nucleotides align to TRBD1. Germline CDR1 is MNHEY and CDR2 is SVGAGI. CDR3 length equals 15 residues. V lost 6 bases and J lost 4; bases outside the gene matches: 9.